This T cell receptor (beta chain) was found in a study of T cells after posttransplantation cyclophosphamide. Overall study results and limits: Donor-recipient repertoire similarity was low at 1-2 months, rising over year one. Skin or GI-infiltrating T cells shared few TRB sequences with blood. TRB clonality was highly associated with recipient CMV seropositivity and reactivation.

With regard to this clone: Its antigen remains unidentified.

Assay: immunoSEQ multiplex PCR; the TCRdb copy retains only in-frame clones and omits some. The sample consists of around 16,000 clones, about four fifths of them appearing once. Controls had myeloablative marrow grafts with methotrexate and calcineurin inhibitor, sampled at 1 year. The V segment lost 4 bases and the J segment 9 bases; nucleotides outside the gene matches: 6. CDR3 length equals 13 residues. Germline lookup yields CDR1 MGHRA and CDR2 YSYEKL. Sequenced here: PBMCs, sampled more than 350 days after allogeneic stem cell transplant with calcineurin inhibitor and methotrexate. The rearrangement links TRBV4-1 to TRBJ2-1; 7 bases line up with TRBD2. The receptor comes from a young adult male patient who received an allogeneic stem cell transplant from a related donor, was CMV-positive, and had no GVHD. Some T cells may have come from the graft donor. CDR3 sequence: CASSRSGNSEQFF. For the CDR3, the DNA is TGCGCCAGCAGCCGAAGCGGGAACAGTGAGCAGTTCTTC.